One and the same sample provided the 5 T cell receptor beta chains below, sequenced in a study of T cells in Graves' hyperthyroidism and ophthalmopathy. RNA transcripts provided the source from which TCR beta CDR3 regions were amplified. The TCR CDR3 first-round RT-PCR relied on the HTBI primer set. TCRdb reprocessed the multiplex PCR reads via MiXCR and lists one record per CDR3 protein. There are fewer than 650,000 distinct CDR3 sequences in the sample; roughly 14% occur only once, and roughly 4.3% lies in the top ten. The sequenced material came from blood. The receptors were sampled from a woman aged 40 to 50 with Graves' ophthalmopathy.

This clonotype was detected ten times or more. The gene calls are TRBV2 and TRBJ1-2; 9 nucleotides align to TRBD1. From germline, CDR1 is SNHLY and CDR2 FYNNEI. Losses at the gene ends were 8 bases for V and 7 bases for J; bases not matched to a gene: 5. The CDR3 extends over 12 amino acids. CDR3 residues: CASLSQGAGYTF. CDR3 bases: TGTGCCAGCCTTTCACAGGGGGCTGGCTACACCTTC.

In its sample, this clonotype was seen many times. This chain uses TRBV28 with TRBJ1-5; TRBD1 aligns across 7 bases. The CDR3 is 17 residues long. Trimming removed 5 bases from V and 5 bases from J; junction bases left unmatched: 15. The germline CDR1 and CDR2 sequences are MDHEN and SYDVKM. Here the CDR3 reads CASSPYRGGFLDQPQHF. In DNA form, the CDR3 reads TGTGCCAGCAGTCCCTACAGGGGAGGTTTTTTGGATCAGCCCCAGCATTTT.

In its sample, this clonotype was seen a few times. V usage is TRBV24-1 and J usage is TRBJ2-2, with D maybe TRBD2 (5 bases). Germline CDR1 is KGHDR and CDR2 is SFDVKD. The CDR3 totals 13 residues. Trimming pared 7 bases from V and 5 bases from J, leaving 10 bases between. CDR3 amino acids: CATRGDETGELFF. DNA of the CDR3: TGTGCCACCAGGGGAGATGAAACCGGGGAGCTGTTTTTT.

The CDR3 nucleotides read TGTGCCTGGAGTGGCACGGGGTGGGAGGGTAACGAGCAGTACTTC. It yields the protein CAWSGTGWEGNEQYF. The chain carries TRBV30 and TRBJ2-7; 7 nucleotides match TRBD2. This CDR3 is built from 15 residues. V lost 1 base, J lost 5 bases, and 11 bases stayed unmatched. CDR1 is GTSNPN, CDR2 SVGIG, per germline (reference sequence).

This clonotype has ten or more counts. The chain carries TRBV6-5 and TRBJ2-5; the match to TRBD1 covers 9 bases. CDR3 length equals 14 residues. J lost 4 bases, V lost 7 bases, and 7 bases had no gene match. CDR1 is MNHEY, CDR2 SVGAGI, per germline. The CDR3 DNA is TGTGCCAGCATCGGGACAGGGATGTCAGAGACCCAGTACTTC. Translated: CASIGTGMSETQYF.